Listed below are T cell receptor beta chains from one sample, sequenced in a study of monozygotic twins with cystic fibrosis. TCRdb's table, derived via immunoSEQ multiplex PCR, lists solely in-frame clones and lacks some. Among 30,000 to 40,000 clones listed, nearly 98% were seen once. What was sequenced was blood. Receptor source: a girl aged 2-15 years with cystic fibrosis. Both conserved end residues are part of each CDR3. The order of the fields is clone size, D gene, J gene, V gene, CDR3 DNA, CDR3 protein. A D gene is named only where the DNA matches it firmly. Clone size is shown for a subset of rows, as once, few, many or a class of expanded clone.

clone size: .
D gene: TRBD2
J gene: TRBJ2-1
V gene: TRBV19
CDR3 DNA: TGTGCCAGTTCGTTTCCCGGGGGGAGCTCCTACAATGAGCAGTTCTTC
CDR3 protein: CASSFPGGSSYNEQFF

clone size: .
D gene: .
J gene: TRBJ2-1
V gene: TRBV28
CDR3 DNA: TGTGCCAGCAGAAGTCCCTATAGCTCCTACAATGAGCAGTTCTTC
CDR3 protein: CASRSPYSSYNEQFF

clone size: .
D gene: .
J gene: TRBJ1-1
V gene: TRBV18
CDR3 DNA: TGTGCCAGCTCAGCCTCGGGGGTGGGCACTGAAGCTTTCTTT
CDR3 protein: CASSASGVGTEAFF

clone size: .
D gene: TRBD2
J gene: TRBJ2-7
V gene: TRBV6-4
CDR3 DNA: TGTGCCAGCACTCAAAGCGGGACTACCCCTTTTTATTACGAGCAGTACTTC
CDR3 protein: CASTQSGTTPFYYEQYF

clone size: .
D gene: TRBD1
J gene: TRBJ1-6
V gene: TRBV9
CDR3 DNA: TGTGCCAGCAGCGGGACAGGAAATTCACCCCTCCACTTT
CDR3 protein: CASSGTGNSPLHF

clone size: .
D gene: .
J gene: TRBJ2-1
V gene: TRBV6-5
CDR3 DNA: TGTGCCAGCAGTTTAGGGGCTAGCACTTACAATGAGCAGTTCTTC
CDR3 protein: CASSLGASTYNEQFF

clone size: .
D gene: .
J gene: TRBJ2-3
V gene: TRBV19
CDR3 DNA: TGTGCCAGTCGCCCACCGCTGATCACAGATACGCAGTATTTT
CDR3 protein: CASRPPLITDTQYF

clone size: .
D gene: .
J gene: TRBJ2-7
V gene: TRBV7-9
CDR3 DNA: TGTGCCAGCAGCTCCAGTCTGGGCAGGGGTACCTACGAGCAGTACTTC
CDR3 protein: CASSSSLGRGTYEQYF

clone size: .
D gene: .
J gene: TRBJ2-6
V gene: TRBV5-1
CDR3 DNA: TGCGCCAGCAGCTTGGGTGTGGGGGCCAACGTCCTGACTTTC
CDR3 protein: CASSLGVGANVLTF

clone size: .
D gene: TRBD1
J gene: TRBJ2-7
V gene: TRBV7-2
CDR3 DNA: TGTGCCAGCAGTTTTACAGGGGGCCCGGCCTACGAGCAGTACTTC
CDR3 protein: CASSFTGGPAYEQYF

clone size: once
D gene: .
J gene: TRBJ2-7
V gene: TRBV5-1
CDR3 DNA: TGCGCCAGCAACACTGGTCGGCAGCAGTACTACGAGCAGTACTTC
CDR3 protein: CASNTGRQQYYEQYF

clone size: .
D gene: .
J gene: TRBJ1-1
V gene: TRBV25-1
CDR3 DNA: TGTGCCAGCAGTGATCAGCCAGGGAACACTGAAGCTTTCTTT
CDR3 protein: CASSDQPGNTEAFF

clone size: .
D gene: .
J gene: TRBJ1-1
V gene: TRBV2
CDR3 DNA: TGTGCCAGCAGTCAGAGGCCCTCGACCGAAGCTTTCTTT
CDR3 protein: CASSQRPSTEAFF

clone size: .
D gene: TRBD2
J gene: TRBJ2-1
V gene: TRBV28
CDR3 DNA: TGTGCCAGCACCTCAAATCTAGCGGGAGGAGAGAATGAGCAGTTCTTC
CDR3 protein: CASTSNLAGGENEQFF

clone size: .
D gene: .
J gene: TRBJ2-2
V gene: TRBV6-5
CDR3 DNA: TGTGCCAGCAGTTTCGCAGGGTGGGGGGAGCTGTTTTTT
CDR3 protein: CASSFAGWGELFF

clone size: .
D gene: .
J gene: TRBJ1-1
V gene: TRBV5-1
CDR3 DNA: TGCGCCAGCAGCTTGGAACCTAGACAAGCTGAAGCTTTCTTT
CDR3 protein: CASSLEPRQAEAFF

clone size: .
D gene: TRBD2
J gene: TRBJ2-1
V gene: TRBV27
CDR3 DNA: TGTGCCAGCAGCCGACCGGGACTAGCGTACAATGAGCAGTTCTTC
CDR3 protein: CASSRPGLAYNEQFF

clone size: .
D gene: TRBD1
J gene: TRBJ1-2
V gene: TRBV6-1
CDR3 DNA: TGTGCCAGCAGTGAGGACAGGTCCCTCTATGGCTACACCTTC
CDR3 protein: CASSEDRSLYGYTF

clone size: .
D gene: TRBD2
J gene: TRBJ2-7
V gene: TRBV30
CDR3 DNA: TGTGCCTGGTGTAGCGGGCAAGGCTCCTACGAGCAGTACTTC
CDR3 protein: CAWCSGQGSYEQYF

clone size: .
D gene: .
J gene: TRBJ2-5
V gene: TRBV14
CDR3 DNA: TGTGCCAGCAGCCGGGTCGGGGGAAAGTACCAAGAGACCCAGTACTTC
CDR3 protein: CASSRVGGKYQETQYF

clone size: once
D gene: TRBD2
J gene: TRBJ2-1
V gene: TRBV5-1
CDR3 DNA: TGCGCCAGCAGCTTGGCCGGGACTAGCGGATTCATTTCCTACAATGAGCAGTTCTTC
CDR3 protein: CASSLAGTSGFISYNEQFF

clone size: .
D gene: .
J gene: TRBJ2-7
V gene: TRBV4-1
CDR3 DNA: TGCGCCAGCAGCCAGGAACGGGGGACCCCCGGCGAGCAGTACTTC
CDR3 protein: CASSQERGTPGEQYF

clone size: .
D gene: .
J gene: TRBJ2-7
V gene: TRBV5-6
CDR3 DNA: TGTGCCAGCAGCACAAAACCACAGGCTGTACGCGTGCAGTACTTC
CDR3 protein: CASSTKPQAVRVQYF

clone size: .
D gene: .
J gene: TRBJ1-6
V gene: TRBV4-2
CDR3 DNA: TGTGCCAGCAGCCCGCTCCTCCGGCGCTATGCTGGACAGAGGATCTCACCCCTCCACTTT
CDR3 protein: CASSPLLRRYAGQRISPLHF

clone size: .
D gene: .
J gene: TRBJ2-7
V gene: TRBV13
CDR3 DNA: TGTGCCAGCAGCCTAGGGGGCTACGAGCAGTACTTC
CDR3 protein: CASSLGGYEQYF

clone size: .
D gene: TRBD2
J gene: TRBJ2-1
V gene: TRBV5-1
CDR3 DNA: TGCGCCAGCAGCATCAGCGGGAGGGCGGATGAGCAGTTCTTC
CDR3 protein: CASSISGRADEQFF

clone size: .
D gene: .
J gene: TRBJ1-3
V gene: TRBV5-1
CDR3 DNA: TGCGCCAGCAGCTTGGGCTTCGGGGGTGCTATGGGCACCATATATTTT
CDR3 protein: CASSLGFGGAMGTIYF

clone size: once
D gene: TRBD1
J gene: TRBJ1-2
V gene: TRBV11-2
CDR3 DNA: TGTGCCAGCAGCAATCCGAGGGGGCTCGGCTATGGCTACACCTTC
CDR3 protein: CASSNPRGLGYGYTF

clone size: .
D gene: .
J gene: TRBJ1-2
V gene: TRBV30
CDR3 DNA: TGTGCCTGGAGGGTCGGGGATAAGTATGGCTACACCTTC
CDR3 protein: CAWRVGDKYGYTF